The source of this T cell receptor beta chain is a study of draining lymph node invasion in breast cancer. Study results and limitations: The site of Treg conversion and converted Treg recirculation are undetermined. Some of the 100 largest tumor clones were found in nodes. Roughly 13-22% of Treg TCRs per tissue were shared with Tconvs, suggesting peripheral Treg induction.

Each CDR3 protein is one row after TCRdb ran MiXCR on the bulk RNA-seq reads. Of approximately 3,000 distinct CDR3 sequences in the sample, about three quarters were seen once. With regard to this clonotype: Its antigen is as yet unknown.

Cells sorted as CD4+ CD45RA- CD25- were taken as memory conventional CD4 T cells. The clonotype originates from a female donor with luminal breast cancer. Sequenced input: sorted memory CD4+ effector T cells from a lymph node.

DNA of the CDR3: TGTGCCAGCAGTTCTCGACAGGGCGTTCCGGATTCACCCCTCCACTTT. Translation gives CASSSRQGVPDSPLHF. V and J are TRBV6-6 and TRBJ1-6; 7 bases are a match to TRBD1. The CDR3 extends over 16 amino acids. With 4 bases clipped from V and 8 bases from J, the junction kept 11 bases outside the gene matches. Germline loops: CDR1 MNHNY, CDR2 SVGAGI (reference sequence).